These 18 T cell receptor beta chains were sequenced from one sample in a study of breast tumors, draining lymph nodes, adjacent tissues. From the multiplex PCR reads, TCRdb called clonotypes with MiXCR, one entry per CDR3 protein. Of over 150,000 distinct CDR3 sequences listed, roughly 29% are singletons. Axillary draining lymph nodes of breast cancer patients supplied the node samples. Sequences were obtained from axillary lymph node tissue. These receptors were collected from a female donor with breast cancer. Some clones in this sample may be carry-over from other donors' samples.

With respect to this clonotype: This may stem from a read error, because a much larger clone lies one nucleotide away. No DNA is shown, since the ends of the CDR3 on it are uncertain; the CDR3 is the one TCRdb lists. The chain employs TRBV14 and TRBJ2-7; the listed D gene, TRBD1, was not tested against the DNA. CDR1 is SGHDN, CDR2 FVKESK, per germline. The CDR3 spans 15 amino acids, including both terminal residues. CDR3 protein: CASSQVGTGSYEPYF.

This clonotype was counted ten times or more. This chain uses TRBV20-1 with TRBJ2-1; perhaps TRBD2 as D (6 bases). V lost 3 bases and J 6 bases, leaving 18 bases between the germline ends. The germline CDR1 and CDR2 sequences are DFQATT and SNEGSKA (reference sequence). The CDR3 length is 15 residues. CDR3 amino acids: CSARRGVAMVNEQFF. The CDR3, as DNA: TGCAGTGCTAGGCGCGGGGTTGCAATGGTCAATGAGCAGTTCTTC.

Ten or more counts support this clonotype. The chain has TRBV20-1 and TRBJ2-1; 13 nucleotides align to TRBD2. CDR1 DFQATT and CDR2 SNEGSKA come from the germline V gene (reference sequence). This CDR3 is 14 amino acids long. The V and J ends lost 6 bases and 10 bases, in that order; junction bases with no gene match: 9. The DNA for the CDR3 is TGCAGTGCACGGACTAGCGGGAGCCCCCGGGAGCAGTTCTTC. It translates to CSARTSGSPREQFF.

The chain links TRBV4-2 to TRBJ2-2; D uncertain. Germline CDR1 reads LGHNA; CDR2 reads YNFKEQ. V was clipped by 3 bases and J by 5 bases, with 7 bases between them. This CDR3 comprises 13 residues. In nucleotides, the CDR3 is TGTGCCAGCAGCCAGACTCTTACCGGGGAGCTGTTTTTT. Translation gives CASSQTLTGELFF.

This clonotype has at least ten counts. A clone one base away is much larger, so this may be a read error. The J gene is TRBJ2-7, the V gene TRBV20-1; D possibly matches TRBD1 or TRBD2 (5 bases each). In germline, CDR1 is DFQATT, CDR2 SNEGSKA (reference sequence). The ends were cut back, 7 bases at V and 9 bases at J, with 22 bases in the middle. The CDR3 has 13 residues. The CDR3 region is CSVPLINGDAQYF. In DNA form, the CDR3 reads TGCAGTGTACCCCTCATAAATGGGGACGCGCAGTACTTC.

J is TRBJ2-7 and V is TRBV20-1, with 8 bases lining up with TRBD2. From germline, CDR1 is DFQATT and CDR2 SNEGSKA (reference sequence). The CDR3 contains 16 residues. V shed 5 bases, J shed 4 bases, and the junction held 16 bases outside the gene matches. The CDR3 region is CSALDSGEATGYEQYF. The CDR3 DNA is TGCAGTGCTCTCGATAGCGGGGAGGCAACGGGTTACGAGCAGTACTTC.

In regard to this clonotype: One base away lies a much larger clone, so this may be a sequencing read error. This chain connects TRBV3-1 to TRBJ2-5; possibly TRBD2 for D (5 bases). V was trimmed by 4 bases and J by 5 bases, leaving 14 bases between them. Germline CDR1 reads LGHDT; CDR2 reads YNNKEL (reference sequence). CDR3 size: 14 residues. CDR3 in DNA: TGTGCCAGCAGCCCAGAAAGGAGAGGGGAGACCCAGTACTTC. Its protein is CASSPERRGETQYF.

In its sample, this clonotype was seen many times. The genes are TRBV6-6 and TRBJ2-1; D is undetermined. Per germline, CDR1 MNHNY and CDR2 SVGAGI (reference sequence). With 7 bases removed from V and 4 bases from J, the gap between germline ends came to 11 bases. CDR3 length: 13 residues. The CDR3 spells CASILDKYNEQFF. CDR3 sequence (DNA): TGTGCCAGCATCTTAGACAAGTACAATGAGCAGTTCTTC.

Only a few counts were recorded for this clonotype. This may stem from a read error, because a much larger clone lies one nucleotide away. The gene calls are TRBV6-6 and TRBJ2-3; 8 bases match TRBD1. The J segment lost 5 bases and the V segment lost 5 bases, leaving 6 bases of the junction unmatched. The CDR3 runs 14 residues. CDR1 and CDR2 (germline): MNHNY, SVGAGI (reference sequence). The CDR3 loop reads CASSGRGPRDTQYF. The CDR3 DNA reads TGTGCCAGCAGTGGCAGGGGGCCTCGAGATACGCAGTATTTT.

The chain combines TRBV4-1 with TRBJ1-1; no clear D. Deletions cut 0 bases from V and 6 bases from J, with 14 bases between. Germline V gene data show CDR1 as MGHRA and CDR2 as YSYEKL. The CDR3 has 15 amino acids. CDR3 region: CASSQEGSRRAEAFF. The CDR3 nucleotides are TGCGCCAGCAGCCAAGAGGGGTCCAGGAGGGCTGAAGCTTTCTTT.

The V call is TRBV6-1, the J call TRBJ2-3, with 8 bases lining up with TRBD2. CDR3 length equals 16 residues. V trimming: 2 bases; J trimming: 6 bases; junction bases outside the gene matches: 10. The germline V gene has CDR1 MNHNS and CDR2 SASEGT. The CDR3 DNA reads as TGTGCCAGCAGTGAACCTAACGGGGGGGCCGGGGATACGCAGTATTTT. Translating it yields CASSEPNGGAGDTQYF.

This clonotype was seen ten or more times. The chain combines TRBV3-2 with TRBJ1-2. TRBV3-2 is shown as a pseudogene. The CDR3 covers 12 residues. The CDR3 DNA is TGTGCCAGCAGCCTCCTCGACGGGGGCTACACCTTC. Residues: CASSLLDGGYTF.

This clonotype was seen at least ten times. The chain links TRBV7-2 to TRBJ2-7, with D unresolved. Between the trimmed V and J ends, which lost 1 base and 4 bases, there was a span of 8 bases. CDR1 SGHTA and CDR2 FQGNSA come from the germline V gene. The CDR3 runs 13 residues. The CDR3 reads CASSLGTLYEQYF. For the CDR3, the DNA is TGTGCCAGCAGCTTAGGAACACTATACGAGCAGTACTTC. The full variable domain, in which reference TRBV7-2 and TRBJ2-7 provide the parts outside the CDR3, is GAGVSQSPSNKVTEKGKDVELRCDPISGHTALYWYRQSLGQGLEFLIYFQGNSAPDKSGLPSDRFSAERTGGSVSTLTIQRTQQEDSAVYLCASSLGTLYEQYFGPGTRLTVT.

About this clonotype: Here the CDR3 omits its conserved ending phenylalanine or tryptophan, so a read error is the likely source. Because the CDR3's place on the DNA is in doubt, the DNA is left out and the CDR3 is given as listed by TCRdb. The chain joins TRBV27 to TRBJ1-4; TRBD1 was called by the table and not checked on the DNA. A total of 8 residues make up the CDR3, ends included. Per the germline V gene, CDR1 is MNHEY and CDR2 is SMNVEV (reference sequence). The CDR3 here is CASSSQGA.

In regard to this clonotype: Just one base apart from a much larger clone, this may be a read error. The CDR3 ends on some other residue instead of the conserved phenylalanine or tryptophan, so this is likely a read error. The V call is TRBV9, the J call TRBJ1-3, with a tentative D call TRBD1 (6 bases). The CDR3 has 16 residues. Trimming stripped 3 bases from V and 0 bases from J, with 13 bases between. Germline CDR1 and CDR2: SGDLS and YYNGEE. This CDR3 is CASSAQGGASGNTIYS. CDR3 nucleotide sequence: TGTGCCAGCAGCGCCCAAGGGGGGGCCTCTGGAAACACCATATATTCT.

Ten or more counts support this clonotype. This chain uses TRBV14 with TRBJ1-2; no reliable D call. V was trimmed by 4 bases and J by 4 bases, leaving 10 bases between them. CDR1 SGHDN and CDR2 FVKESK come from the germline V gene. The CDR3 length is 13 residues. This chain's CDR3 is CASSPDWGYGYTF. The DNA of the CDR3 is TGTGCCAGCAGCCCCGACTGGGGCTATGGCTACACCTTC.

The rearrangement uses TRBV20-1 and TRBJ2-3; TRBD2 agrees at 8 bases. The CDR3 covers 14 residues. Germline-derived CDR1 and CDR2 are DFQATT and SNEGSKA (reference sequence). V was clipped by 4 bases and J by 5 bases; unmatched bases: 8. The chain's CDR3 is CSATHAGGRDTQYF. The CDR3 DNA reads TGCAGTGCTACCCACGCGGGGGGCAGAGATACGCAGTATTTT.

This CDR3 reads CASSLMGGLTDTQYF. CDR3 coding DNA: TGTGCCAGCAGCTTAATGGGAGGTCTCACAGATACGCAGTATTTT. The chain recombines TRBV7-9 with TRBJ2-3; tentatively, D is TRBD2 (6 bases). Trimming shortened V by 2 bases and J by 2 bases, and 11 bases separated the two germline ends. The length of the CDR3 is 15 residues. The germline V gene encodes CDR1 SEHNR and CDR2 FQNEAQ (reference sequence).